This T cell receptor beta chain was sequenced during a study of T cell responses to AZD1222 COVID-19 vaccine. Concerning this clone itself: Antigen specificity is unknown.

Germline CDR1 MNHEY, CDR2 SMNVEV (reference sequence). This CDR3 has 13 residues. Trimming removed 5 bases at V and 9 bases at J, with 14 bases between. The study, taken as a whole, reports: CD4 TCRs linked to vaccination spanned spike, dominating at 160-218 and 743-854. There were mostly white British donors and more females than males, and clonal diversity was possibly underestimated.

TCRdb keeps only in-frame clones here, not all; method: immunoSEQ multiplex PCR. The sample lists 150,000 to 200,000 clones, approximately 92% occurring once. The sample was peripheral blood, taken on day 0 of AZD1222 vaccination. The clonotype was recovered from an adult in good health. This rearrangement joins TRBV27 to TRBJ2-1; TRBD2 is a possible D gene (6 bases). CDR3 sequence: CASSPRLAIEQFF. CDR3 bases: TGTGCCAGCAGTCCACGTCTAGCGATTGAGCAGTTCTTC.